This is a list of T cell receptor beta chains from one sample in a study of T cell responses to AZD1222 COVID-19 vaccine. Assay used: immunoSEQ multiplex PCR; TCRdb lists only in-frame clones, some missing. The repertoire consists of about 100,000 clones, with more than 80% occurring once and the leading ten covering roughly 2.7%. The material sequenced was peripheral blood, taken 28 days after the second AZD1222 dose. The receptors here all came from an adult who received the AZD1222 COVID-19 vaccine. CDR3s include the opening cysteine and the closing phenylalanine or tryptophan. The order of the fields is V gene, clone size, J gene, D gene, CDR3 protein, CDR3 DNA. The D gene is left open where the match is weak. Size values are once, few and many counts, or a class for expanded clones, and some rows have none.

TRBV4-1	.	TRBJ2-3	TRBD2	CASSQERIALAGGPRKTDTQYF	TGCGCCAGCAGCCAAGAAAGGATCGCGCTAGCGGGAGGGCCCAGGAAGACAGATACGCAGTATTTT
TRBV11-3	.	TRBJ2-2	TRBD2	CASSLGGLAGDGGELFF	TGTGCCAGCAGCTTAGGGGGGCTAGCGGGAGATGGCGGGGAGCTGTTTTTT
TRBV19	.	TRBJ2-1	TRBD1	CASRGQGAISYNEQFF	TGTGCCAGTAGGGGACAGGGGGCGATCTCCTACAATGAGCAGTTCTTC
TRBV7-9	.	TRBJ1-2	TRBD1	CASSRTGGSEGYTF	TGTGCCAGCAGTCGGACAGGGGGCTCGGAAGGCTACACCTTC
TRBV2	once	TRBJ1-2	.	CASSESDYGYTF	TGTGCCAGCAGTGAATCGGACTATGGCTACACCTTC
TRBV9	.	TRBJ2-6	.	CASSADRFSGANVLTF	TGTGCCAGCAGCGCCGACAGGTTCTCTGGGGCCAACGTCCTGACTTTC
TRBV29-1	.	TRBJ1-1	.	CSVDRGWGMNTEAFF	TGCAGCGTTGATAGGGGTTGGGGAATGAACACTGAAGCTTTCTTT
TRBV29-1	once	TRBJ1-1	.	CSVEARVPTEAFF	TGCAGCGTTGAGGCTCGGGTTCCCACTGAAGCTTTCTTT
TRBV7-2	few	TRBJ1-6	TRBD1	CASSLGPGQGTQSPLHF	TGTGCCAGCAGCTTAGGGCCGGGACAGGGGACTCAATCACCCCTCCACTTT
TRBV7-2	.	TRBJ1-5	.	CASSSWAGNNQPQHF	TGTGCCAGCAGCTCATGGGCGGGGAACAATCAGCCCCAGCATTTT
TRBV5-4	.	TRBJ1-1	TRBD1	CASSGGQGAGTEAFF	TGTGCCAGCAGCGGGGGACAGGGGGCTGGCACTGAAGCTTTCTTT
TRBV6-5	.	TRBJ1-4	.	CASGLGHEKLFF	TGTGCCAGTGGACTGGGCCACGAAAAACTGTTTTTT
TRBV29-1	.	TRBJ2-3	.	CSVEVGGTDTQYF	TGCAGCGTTGAAGTCGGGGGTACAGATACGCAGTATTTT
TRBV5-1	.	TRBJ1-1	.	CASSLGAARDTEAFF	TGCGCCAGCAGCTTGGGGGCCGCTAGGGACACTGAAGCTTTCTTT
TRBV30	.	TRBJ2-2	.	CAWMANGQFYGELFF	TGTGCCTGGATGGCTAATGGACAGTTTTACGGGGAGCTGTTTTTT
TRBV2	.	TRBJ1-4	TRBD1	CASRTSRRDRGEEKLFF	TGTGCCAGCAGAACCTCCCGGCGGGACAGGGGTGAAGAAAAACTGTTTTTT
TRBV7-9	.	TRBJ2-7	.	CASSLEGGSIAEQYF	TGTGCCAGCAGCTTAGAAGGGGGTAGCATTGCCGAGCAGTACTTC
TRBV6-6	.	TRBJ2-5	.	CASRRGQETQYF	TGTGCCAGCAGGAGGGGGCAAGAGACCCAGTACTTC
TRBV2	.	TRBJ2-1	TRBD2	CASSGLTSGTYNEQFF	TGTGCCAGCAGTGGCCTCACTAGCGGGACCTACAATGAGCAGTTCTTC
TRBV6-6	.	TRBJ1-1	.	CASSYPELNTEAFF	TGTGCCAGCAGTTACCCAGAGTTGAACACTGAAGCTTTCTTT
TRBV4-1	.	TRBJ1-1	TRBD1	CASSQDDRVDTEAFF	TGCGCCAGCAGCCAAGATGACAGGGTGGACACTGAAGCTTTCTTT
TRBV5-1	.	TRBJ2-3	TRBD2	CASSPAAGGRPDTQYF	TGCGCCAGCAGCCCGGCGGCGGGGGGGCGTCCAGATACGCAGTATTTT
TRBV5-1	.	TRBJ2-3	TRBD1	CASSLAGTGGTDTQYF	TGCGCCAGCAGCTTGGCCGGGACAGGAGGCACAGATACGCAGTATTTT
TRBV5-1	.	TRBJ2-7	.	CASSPPDSYEQYF	TGCGCCAGCAGCCCACCGGACAGCTACGAGCAGTACTTC
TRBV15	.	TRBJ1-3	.	CATSRQSQGTSGNTIYF	TGTGCCACCAGCAGACAGAGCCAAGGCACCTCTGGAAACACCATATATTTT
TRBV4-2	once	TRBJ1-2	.	CASSQDRGTDYGYTF	TGTGCCAGCAGCCAAGATCGCGGGACCGACTATGGCTACACCTTC
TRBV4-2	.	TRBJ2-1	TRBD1	CASSEGTESSEQFF	TGTGCCAGCAGCGAAGGGACAGAAAGCAGCGAGCAGTTCTTC
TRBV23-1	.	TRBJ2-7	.	CASSQPRSLGKVSYEQYF	TGCGCCAGCAGTCAACCCCGGTCCCTTGGAAAAGTCTCCTACGAGCAGTACTTC
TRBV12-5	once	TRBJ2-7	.	CASGQARQAASYEQYF	TGTGCTAGTGGCCAGGCACGACAGGCGGCCTCCTACGAGCAGTACTTC
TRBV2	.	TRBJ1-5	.	CASGAQGGTQHF	TGTGCCAGTGGGGCCCAGGGCGGCACCCAGCATTTT
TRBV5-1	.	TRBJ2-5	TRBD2	CASSSGLAEETQYF	TGCGCCAGCAGCTCGGGACTAGCGGAAGAGACCCAGTACTTC
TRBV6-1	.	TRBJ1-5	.	CASSEAGAGQPQHF	TGTGCCAGCAGTGAAGCTGGGGCGGGGCAGCCCCAGCATTTT
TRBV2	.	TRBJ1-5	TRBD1	CASRQQGGQPQHF	TGTGCCAGCAGGCAGCAGGGGGGTCAGCCCCAGCATTTT
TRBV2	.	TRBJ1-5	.	CASRPGAGSNQPQHF	TGTGCCAGCAGACCCGGGGCTGGGAGCAATCAGCCCCAGCATTTT
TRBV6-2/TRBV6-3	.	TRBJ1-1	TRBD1	CASSPQGEGEAFF	TGTGCCAGCAGCCCACAGGGGGAAGGTGAAGCTTTCTTT
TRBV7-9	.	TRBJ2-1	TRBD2	CASSFVAGASYNEQFF	TGTGCCAGCAGCTTCGTAGCGGGAGCTTCCTACAATGAGCAGTTCTTC
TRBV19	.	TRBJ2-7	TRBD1	CASSFGQVGTYEQYF	TGTGCCAGTAGTTTCGGACAGGTGGGCACCTACGAGCAGTACTTC
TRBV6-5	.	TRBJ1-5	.	CASSYGQGNQPQHF	TGTGCCAGCAGTTACGGGCAGGGCAATCAGCCCCAGCATTTT
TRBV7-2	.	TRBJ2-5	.	CASSLRSGVGETQYF	TGTGCCAGCAGCTTACGCTCGGGAGTAGGGGAGACCCAGTACTTC
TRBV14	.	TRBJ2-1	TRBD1	CASSRWDSPNEQFF	TGTGCCAGCAGCCGATGGGACAGCCCCAATGAGCAGTTCTTC
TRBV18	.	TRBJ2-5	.	CASSPLGLGGQETQYF	TGTGCCAGCTCACCCCTGGGTCTGGGAGGACAGGAGACCCAGTACTTC
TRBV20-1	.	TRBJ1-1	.	CSAAVGAEAFF	TGCAGTGCAGCAGTGGGCGCTGAAGCTTTCTTT
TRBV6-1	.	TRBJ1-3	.	CASSGAWGGTGNTIYF	TGTGCCAGCAGTGGCGCGTGGGGGGGAACTGGAAACACCATATATTTT
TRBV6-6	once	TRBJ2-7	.	CASSTSGASTPYEQYF	TGTGCCAGCAGTACCTCCGGCGCCTCGACTCCCTACGAGCAGTACTTC
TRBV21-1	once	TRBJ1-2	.	CASSNSTASYGYTF	TGTGCCAGCAGCAATTCGACGGCTAGCTATGGCTACACCTTC
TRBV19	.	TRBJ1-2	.	CASTMSQGYGYTF	TGTGCCAGTACCATGAGCCAGGGTTATGGCTACACCTTC
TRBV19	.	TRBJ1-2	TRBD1	CASSITRQGSYGYTF	TGTGCCAGTAGTATAACTCGACAGGGAAGCTATGGCTACACCTTC
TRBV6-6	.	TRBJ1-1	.	CASSYTGRVLEAFF	TGTGCCAGCAGTTACACCGGGAGGGTACTTGAAGCTTTCTTT